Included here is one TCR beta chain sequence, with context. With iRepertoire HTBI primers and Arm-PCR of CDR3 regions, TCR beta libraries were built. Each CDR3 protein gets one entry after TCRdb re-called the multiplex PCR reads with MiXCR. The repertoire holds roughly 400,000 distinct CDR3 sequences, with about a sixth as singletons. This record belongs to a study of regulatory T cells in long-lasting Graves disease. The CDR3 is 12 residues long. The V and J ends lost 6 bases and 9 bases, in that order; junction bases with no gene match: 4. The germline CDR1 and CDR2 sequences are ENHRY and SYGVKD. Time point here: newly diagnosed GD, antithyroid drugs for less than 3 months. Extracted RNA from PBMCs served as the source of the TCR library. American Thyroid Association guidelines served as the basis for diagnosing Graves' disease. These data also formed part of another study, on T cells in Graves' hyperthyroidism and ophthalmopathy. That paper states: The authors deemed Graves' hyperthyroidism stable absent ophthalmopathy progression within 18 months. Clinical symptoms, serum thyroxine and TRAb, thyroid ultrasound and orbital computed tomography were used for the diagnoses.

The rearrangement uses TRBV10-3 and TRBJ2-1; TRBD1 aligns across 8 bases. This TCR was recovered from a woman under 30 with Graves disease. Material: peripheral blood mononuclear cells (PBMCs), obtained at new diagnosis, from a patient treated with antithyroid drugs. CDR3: CAIRDRVGEQFF. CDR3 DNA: TGTGCCATCAGGGACAGGGTGGGTGAGCAGTTCTTC.